Shown below are 10 T cell receptor beta chains from a single sample sequenced in a study of T cells after somatic rescue of genetic block. This table comes from immunoSEQ multiplex PCR, and its TCRdb copy is limited to in-frame clones, with some not included. The sample has tens of thousands of clones; just over 90% are singletons. Sequencing input: peripheral blood mononuclear cells (PBMCs). The source of these receptors is a man aged 25 to 40.

The chain has TRBV30 and TRBJ2-5; D might be TRBD1 or TRBD2, each matching 5 bases. Germline-derived CDR1 and CDR2 are GTSNPN and SVGIG (reference sequence). The CDR3 spans 12 residues. Trimming took 7 bases from V and 3 from J, leaving 12 bases between them. The chain's CDR3 is CASERGEETQYF. In DNA, the CDR3 is TGTGCCTCCGAGAGGGGAGAAGAGACCCAGTACTTC.

The chain is built from TRBV10-1 and TRBJ1-2; no clear D. With 0 bases removed from V and 8 bases from J, the gap between germline ends came to 10 bases. The CDR3 contains 13 residues. The V gene's germline CDR1 is WNHNN and CDR2 SYGVQD (reference sequence). CDR3 DNA: TGCGCCAGCAGTGAGTCTGTTGAGGACGGCTACACCTTC. Its protein is CASSESVEDGYTF.

This sequence joins TRBV4-2 and TRBJ1-2, with D maybe TRBD1 (5 bases). The CDR3 consists of 15 residues. CDR1 and CDR2 from the germline V gene are LGHNA and YNFKEQ. Trimming left V 3 bases short and J 6 bases short, with 17 bases between. The CDR3 coding sequence is TGTGCCAGCAGCCAGGCAAGGGGCCAGGGCCATGGCTACACCTTC. Translation: CASSQARGQGHGYTF.

The chain employs TRBV5-6 and TRBJ2-5, with 9 bases fitting TRBD2. The V gene's germline CDR1 is SGHDT and CDR2 YYEEEE. J lost 5 bases, V lost 2 bases, and 10 bases had no gene match. The CDR3 spans 16 residues. The CDR3 reads CASSLFTPSGIETQYF. The CDR3 region has the DNA TGTGCCAGCAGCTTATTCACCCCTAGCGGGATTGAGACCCAGTACTTC. Full variable domain (outside the CDR3, taken from reference TRBV5-6 and TRBJ2-5): DAGVTQSPTHLIKTRGQQVTLRCSPKSGHDTVSWYQQALGQGPQFIFQYYEEEERQRGNFPDRFSGHQFPNYSSELNVNALLLGDSALYLCASSLFTPSGIETQYFGPGTRLLVL.

This rearrangement joins TRBV5-1 to TRBJ2-1, with D tentatively TRBD1 (6 bases). The CDR3 runs to 13 residues. Between the trimmed V and J ends, which lost 1 base and 4 bases, there was a span of 6 bases. Germline V gene data show CDR1 as SGHRS and CDR2 as YFSETQ. The CDR3, as DNA: TGCGCCAGCAGCTTGAGGGGGTACAATGAGCAGTTCTTC. Its protein product is CASSLRGYNEQFF.

The rearrangement links TRBV4-1 to TRBJ2-1; tentatively, D is TRBD1 (5 bases). Germline CDR1 MGHRA, CDR2 YSYEKL. This CDR3 is 14 amino acids long. V lost 0 bases and J 8 bases, leaving 11 bases between the germline ends. CDR3 DNA sequence: TGCGCCAGCAGCCAAGAACGTGGCAGGGATGAGCAGTTCTTC. The encoded protein is CASSQERGRDEQFF.

This clone occurred a few times. The chain couples TRBV9 to TRBJ2-3; 8 bases align to TRBD2. Germline CDR1 is SGDLS and CDR2 is YYNGEE. The V gene end was trimmed by 4 bases and the J gene end by 9 bases; junction bases not matched to a gene: 7. CDR3 length: 13 amino acids. The CDR3 protein is CASSPTLAGTQYF. The CDR3 DNA sequence: TGTGCCAGCAGCCCTACCTTAGCGGGAACGCAGTATTTT.

The chain joins TRBV11-3 to TRBJ2-7; 9 nucleotides match TRBD1. CDR1 SGHNT and CDR2 YENEEA come from the germline V gene. Germline trimming cut 5 bases from V and 4 bases from J; bases unmatched to any gene: 6. The CDR3 consists of 14 residues. The CDR3 loop is CASSPRDREYEQYF. The CDR3 DNA is TGTGCCAGCAGCCCCCGGGACAGGGAGTACGAGCAGTACTTC.

The rearrangement joins TRBV6-1 to TRBJ1-6; 7 nucleotides align to TRBD1. From germline, CDR1 is MNHNS and CDR2 SASEGT. This CDR3 comprises 14 residues. J was trimmed by 8 bases and V by 5 bases; bases with no gene match: 6. The CDR3 DNA is TGTGCCAGCAGTACGACAGGGAGTTATTCACCCCTCCACTTT. Translating gives CASSTTGSYSPLHF.

The chain links TRBV10-3 to TRBJ2-7; D gene unclear. CDR3 length equals 13 residues. Germline assignment: CDR1 ENHRY and CDR2 SYGVKD. V shed 2 bases and J shed 2 bases, with 7 bases lying between them. As DNA, the CDR3 is TGTGCCATCAGTGAGAATCACCCCTACGAGCAGTACTTC. It specifies CAISENHPYEQYF.